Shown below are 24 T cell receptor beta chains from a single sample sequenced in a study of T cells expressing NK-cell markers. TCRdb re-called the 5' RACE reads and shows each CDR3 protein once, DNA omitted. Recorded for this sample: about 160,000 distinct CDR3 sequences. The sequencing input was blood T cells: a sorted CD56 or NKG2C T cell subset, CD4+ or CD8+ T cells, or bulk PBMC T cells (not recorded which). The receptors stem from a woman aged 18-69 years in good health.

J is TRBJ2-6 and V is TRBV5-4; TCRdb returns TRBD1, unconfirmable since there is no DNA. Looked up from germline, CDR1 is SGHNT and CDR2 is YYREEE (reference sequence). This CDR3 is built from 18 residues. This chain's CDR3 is CASSLETPRGQGANVLTF. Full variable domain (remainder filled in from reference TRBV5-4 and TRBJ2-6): ETGVTQSPTHLIKTRGQQVTLRCSSQSGHNTVSWYQQALGQGPQFIFQYYREEENGRGNFPPRFSGLQFPNYSSELNVNALELDDSALYLCASSLETPRGQGANVLTFGAGSRLTVL.

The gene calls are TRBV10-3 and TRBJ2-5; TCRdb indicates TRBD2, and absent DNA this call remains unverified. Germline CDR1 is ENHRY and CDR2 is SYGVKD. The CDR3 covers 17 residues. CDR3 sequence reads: CAISEGVAGGYQETQYF.

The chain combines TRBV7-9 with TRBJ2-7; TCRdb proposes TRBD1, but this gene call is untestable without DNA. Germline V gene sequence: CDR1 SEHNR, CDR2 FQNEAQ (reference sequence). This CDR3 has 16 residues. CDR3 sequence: CASSYLIGQGFYEQYF.

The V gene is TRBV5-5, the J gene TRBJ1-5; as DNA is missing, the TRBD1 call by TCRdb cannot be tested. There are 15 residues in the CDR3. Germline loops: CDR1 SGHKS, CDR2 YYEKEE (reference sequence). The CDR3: CASSLVRDNNQPQHF.

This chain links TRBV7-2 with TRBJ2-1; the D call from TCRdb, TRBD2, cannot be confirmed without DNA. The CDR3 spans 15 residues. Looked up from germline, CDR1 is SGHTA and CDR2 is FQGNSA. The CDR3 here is CASSPGGLAANEQFF. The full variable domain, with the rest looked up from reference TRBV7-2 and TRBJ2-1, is GAGVSQSPSNKVTEKGKDVELRCDPISGHTALYWYRQSLGQGLEFLIYFQGNSAPDKSGLPSDRFSAERTGGSVSTLTIQRTQQEDSAVYLCASSPGGLAANEQFFGPGTRLTVL.

The CDR3 here is CASSYIRGQPQHF. V gene TRBV12-3 or TRBV12-4 combines with J gene TRBJ1-5; TCRdb's D gene call, TRBD1, goes unchecked for lack of DNA. The CDR3 sequence is 13 residues long.

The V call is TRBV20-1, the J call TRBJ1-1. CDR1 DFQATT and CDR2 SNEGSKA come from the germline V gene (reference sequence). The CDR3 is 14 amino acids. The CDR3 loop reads CSARNRQGKTEAFF.

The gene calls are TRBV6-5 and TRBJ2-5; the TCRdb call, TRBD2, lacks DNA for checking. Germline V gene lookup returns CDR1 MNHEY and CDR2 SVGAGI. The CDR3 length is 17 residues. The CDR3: CASSYALAGVSVETQYF.

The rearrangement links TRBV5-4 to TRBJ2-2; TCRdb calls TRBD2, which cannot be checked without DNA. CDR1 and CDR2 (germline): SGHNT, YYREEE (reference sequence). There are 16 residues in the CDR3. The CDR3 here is CASSPTTSSLTGELFF.

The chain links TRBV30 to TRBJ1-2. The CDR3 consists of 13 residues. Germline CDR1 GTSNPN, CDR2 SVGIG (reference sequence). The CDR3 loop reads CAWRSSSNYGYTF.

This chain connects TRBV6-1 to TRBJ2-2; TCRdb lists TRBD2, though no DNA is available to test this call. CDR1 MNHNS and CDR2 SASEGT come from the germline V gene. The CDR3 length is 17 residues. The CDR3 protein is CASSSAGRLATTGELFF.

The CDR3: CASSTGQGNTQYF. The V call is TRBV12-3 or TRBV12-4, the J call TRBJ2-3; the D gene TCRdb calls, TRBD1, cannot be checked with no DNA. The CDR3 runs to 13 residues.

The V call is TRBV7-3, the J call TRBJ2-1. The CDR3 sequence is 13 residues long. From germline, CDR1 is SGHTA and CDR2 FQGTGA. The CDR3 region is CASSSGPSNEQFF.

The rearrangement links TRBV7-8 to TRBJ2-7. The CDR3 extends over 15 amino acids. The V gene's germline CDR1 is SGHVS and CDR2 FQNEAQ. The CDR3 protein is CASSLGRTASYEQYF.

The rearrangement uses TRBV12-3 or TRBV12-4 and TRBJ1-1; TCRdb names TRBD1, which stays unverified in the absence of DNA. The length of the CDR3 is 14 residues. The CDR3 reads CASSLTRDRDVAFF.

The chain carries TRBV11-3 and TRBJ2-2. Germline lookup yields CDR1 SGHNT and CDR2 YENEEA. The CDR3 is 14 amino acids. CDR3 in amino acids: CASSLVRNTGELFF. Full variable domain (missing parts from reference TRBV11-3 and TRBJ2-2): EAGVVQSPRYKIIEKKQPVAFWCNPISGHNTLYWYLQNLGQGPELLIRYENEEAVDDSQLPKDRFSAERLKGVDSTLKIQPAELGDSAVYLCASSLVRNTGELFFGEGSRLTVL.

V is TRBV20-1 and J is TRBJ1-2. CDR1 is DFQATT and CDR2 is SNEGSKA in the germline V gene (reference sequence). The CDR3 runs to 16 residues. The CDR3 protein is CSASKFGEGTNYGYTF.

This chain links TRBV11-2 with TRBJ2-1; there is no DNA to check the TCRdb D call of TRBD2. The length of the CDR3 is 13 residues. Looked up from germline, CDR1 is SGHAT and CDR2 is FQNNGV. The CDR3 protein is CASSSMGGGEQFF.

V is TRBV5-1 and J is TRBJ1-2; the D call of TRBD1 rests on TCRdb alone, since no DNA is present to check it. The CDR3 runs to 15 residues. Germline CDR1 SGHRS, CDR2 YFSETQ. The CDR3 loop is CASSLDPTGFKGYTF.

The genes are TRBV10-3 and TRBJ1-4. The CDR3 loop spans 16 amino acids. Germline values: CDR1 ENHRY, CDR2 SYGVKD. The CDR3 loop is CAISEKQIATNEKLFF.

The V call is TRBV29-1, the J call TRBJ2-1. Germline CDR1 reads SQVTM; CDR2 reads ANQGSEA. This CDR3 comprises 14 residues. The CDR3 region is CSVKFRGSYNEQFF.

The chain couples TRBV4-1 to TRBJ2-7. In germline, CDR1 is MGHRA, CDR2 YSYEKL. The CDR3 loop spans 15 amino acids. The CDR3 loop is CASSQGLRDSYEQYF.

The chain's CDR3 is CASRPTGLYGYTF. The rearrangement links TRBV12-3 or TRBV12-4 to TRBJ1-2; the TCRdb D gene call, TRBD1, has no DNA to confirm it. The CDR3 length is 13 residues.

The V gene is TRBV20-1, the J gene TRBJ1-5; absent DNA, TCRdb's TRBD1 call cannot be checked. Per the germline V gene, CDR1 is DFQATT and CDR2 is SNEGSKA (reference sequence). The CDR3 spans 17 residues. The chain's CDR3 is CSARVQGRGGINQPQHF.